The 14 T cell receptor beta chains given below trace back to one sample, sequenced in a study of CD8 T cells in Susac syndrome. Reverse transcription used about 0.45 to 1 ug RNA and random hexamers. A single record per CDR3 protein comes from TCRdb applying MiXCR to the immunoSEQ multiplex PCR reads. The sample yields approximately 130,000 distinct CDR3 sequences, about 90% seen once. Sequencing was performed on CD8+ T cells from PBMCs. The source of these receptors is a human donor with multiple sclerosis.

This clonotype was detected only once. The chain recombines TRBV4-1 with TRBJ1-1; 8 bases map to TRBD1. This CDR3 has 13 amino acids. From germline, CDR1 is MGHRA and CDR2 YSYEKL. V shed 2 bases, J shed 7 bases, and the junction held 3 bases outside the gene matches. The CDR3: CASSQKQGDEAFF. CDR3 in DNA: TGCGCCAGCAGCCAAAAACAGGGGGATGAAGCTTTCTTT.

The V gene is TRBV3-1, the J gene TRBJ2-4; 10 bases line up with TRBD1. Losses at the gene ends were 3 bases for V and 5 bases for J; bases not matched to a gene: 1. This CDR3 spans 14 amino acids. CDR1 and CDR2 (germline): LGHDT, YNNKEL (reference sequence). CDR3 DNA: TGTGCCAGCAGCCACGGACAGGGGGAAAACATTCAGTACTTC. This codes for CASSHGQGENIQYF.

This chain uses TRBV9 with TRBJ2-3; 10 bases are shared with TRBD2. The CDR3 is made up of 15 amino acids. Germline CDR1 SGDLS, CDR2 YYNGEE. V lost 3 bases and J lost 1; bases outside the gene matches: 2. CDR3 nucleotide sequence: TGTGCCAGCAGCGGACTAGCGGGCGGCACAGATACGCAGTATTTT. It yields the protein CASSGLAGGTDTQYF.

CDR3 in amino acids: CASSYTGTPEGYTF. CDR3 nucleotides: TGTGCCAGCAGTTACACGGGGACCCCGGAGGGCTACACCTTC. The rearrangement links TRBV6-5 to TRBJ1-2, with D perhaps TRBD1 (5 bases). Germline V lookup: CDR1 MNHEY, CDR2 SVGAGI. The V and J ends lost 2 bases and 8 bases respectively, with 15 bases between them. The CDR3 runs to 14 residues.

V gene TRBV12-5 combines with J gene TRBJ2-1; maybe TRBD2 (5 bases). Germline V lookup: CDR1 LGHNT, CDR2 FRNRAP. The CDR3 length is 16 residues. The ends were cut back, 2 bases at V and 0 bases at J, with 11 bases in the middle. As DNA, the CDR3 is TGTGCTAGTGGTTTGTCCCCCCGGGGCTCCTACAATGAGCAGTTCTTC. Its protein product is CASGLSPRGSYNEQFF.

The chain is built from TRBV19 and TRBJ2-5; no clear D. The CDR3 is made up of 13 amino acids. V was cut by 5 bases and J by 5 bases, with 12 bases left in between. The germline CDR1 and CDR2 sequences are LNHDA and SQIVND (reference sequence). The CDR3 sequence is CASSLDEEETQYF. In DNA form, the CDR3 reads TGTGCCAGTAGTCTTGATGAGGAGGAGACCCAGTACTTC. The variable domain in full, completed from reference TRBV19 and TRBJ2-5, reads DGGITQSPKYLFRKEGQNVTLSCEQNLNHDAMYWYRQDPGQGLRLIYYSQIVNDFQKGDIAEGYSVSREKKESFPLTVTSAQKNPTAFYLCASSLDEEETQYFGPGTRLLVL.

In the case of this clonotype: At one of its ends the junction is not consistent with the germline gene, which may arise from a read error. This chain links TRBV30 with TRBJ2-1, with TRBD2 matching over 7 bases. The CDR3 is 15 amino acids. The V gene's germline CDR1 is GTSNPN and CDR2 SVGIG (reference sequence). The CDR3 DNA is TGTGCCTGCGCCCGGGAGGCGAACTCCCACAATGAGCAGTTCTTC. Its protein product is CACAREANSHNEQFF.

This chain uses TRBV12-5 with TRBJ1-1; D gene uncertain. Per the germline V gene, CDR1 is LGHNT and CDR2 is FRNRAP. The CDR3 is 15 amino acids. V lost 1 base to trimming and J lost 1 base, with 10 bases between them. CDR3 nucleotides: TGTGCTAGTGGTTTGGGTATTTTCGGGAACACTGAAGCTTTCTTT. The encoded protein is CASGLGIFGNTEAFF.

The rearrangement joins TRBV12-3 or TRBV12-4 to TRBJ2-7; D remains ambiguous. This CDR3 is 14 amino acids long. V lost 6 bases, J lost 3 bases, and 15 bases lay in between. The chain's CDR3 is CASSDYNLDYEQYF. The CDR3 DNA follows: TGTGCCAGCAGCGATTACAACCTGGACTACGAGCAGTACTTC.

The V gene is TRBV13, the J gene TRBJ2-3; 7 nucleotides match TRBD2. CDR3 length equals 17 residues. V was clipped by 2 bases and J by 5 bases; unmatched bases: 13. Per the germline V gene, CDR1 is PRHDT and CDR2 is FYEKMQ (reference sequence). The CDR3 is CASSLMREKGREDTQYF. CDR3 sequence (DNA): TGTGCCAGCAGCTTAATGCGGGAGAAAGGTCGGGAAGATACGCAGTATTTT.

The chain recombines TRBV29-1 with TRBJ2-3; D may be TRBD1 or TRBD2 (5 bases each). CDR1 is SQVTM and CDR2 is ANQGSEA in the germline V gene. Between the trimmed V and J ends, which lost 6 bases and 1 base, there was a span of 17 bases. The CDR3 has 15 residues. CDR3 nucleotides: TGCAGCGTGTTCTGGGACCCCGGAGGCACAGATACGCAGTATTTT. This sequence encodes CSVFWDPGGTDTQYF.

This clonotype was recorded once. The rearrangement links TRBV27 to TRBJ2-7; 9 positions agree with TRBD1. Germline CDR1 MNHEY, CDR2 SMNVEV (reference sequence). The CDR3 has 13 residues. J lost 0 bases, V lost 10 bases, and 4 bases had no gene match. The CDR3 loop is CATGQGSSYEQYF. CDR3 bases: TGTGCCACTGGACAGGGGAGCTCCTACGAGCAGTACTTC.

The chain links TRBV7-3 to TRBJ1-4; maybe TRBD1 (5 bases). V was pared by 6 bases and J by 6 bases, with 17 bases between. CDR1 and CDR2 from the germline V gene are SGHTA and FQGTGA. The CDR3 is 15 residues long. CDR3 in amino acids: CASSDRGSRDEKLFF. CDR3 nucleotides: TGTGCCAGCAGTGACAGAGGCAGTCGAGATGAAAAACTGTTTTTT.

V and J are TRBV15 and TRBJ1-1, with 7 bases fitting TRBD1. Germline CDR1 LNHNV, CDR2 YYDKDF (reference sequence). V lost 3 bases, J lost 6 bases, and 10 bases stayed unmatched. CDR3 length: 15 residues. The CDR3 is CATSSRTGPTPEAFF. The CDR3 nucleotides read TGTGCCACCAGCAGCCGGACAGGTCCAACTCCTGAAGCTTTCTTT.